This entry features one T cell receptor beta chain sequence. Its matching antigen is unknown. These data are taken from a study of beta chain features in type 1 diabetes. Whole-study findings and limits: TCRB CDR3s were moderately but significantly shorter in Type 1 diabetes patients in all four CD4+ subsets. Cells that show high TCR expression could be over-represented by cDNA sequencing.

J was trimmed by 7 bases and V by 3 bases; bases with no gene match: 6. In germline, CDR1 is MDHEN, CDR2 SYDVKM. This CDR3 region has 16 residues. The entirety of the isolated RNA underwent reverse transcription, so expressed TCRB transcripts were sequenced. Using immunoSEQ multiplex PCR, the repertoire was profiled, and TCRdb retains in-frame clones only, with some absent. Of roughly 250,000 clones in the sample, roughly 22% were seen once. This TCR derives from a woman aged 35 to 49 with type 1 diabetes. This chain links TRBV28 with TRBJ2-1, with 13 bases that match TRBD2. Sequenced: naive CD4+ T cells from blood. This CDR3 reads CASSFHTSGRGNEQFF. CDR3 DNA sequence: TGTGCCAGCAGTTTCCACACTAGCGGGAGGGGGAATGAGCAGTTCTTC.